These 15 T cell receptor beta chains came from one sample sequenced in a study of blood T cell repertoires in COVID-19. The protocol was immunoSEQ multiplex PCR, while the TCRdb copy is restricted to in-frame clones and leaves out a portion. Of about 430,000 clones listed, nearly 90% are singletons. Material for sequencing was PBMCs or T cells enriched from blood (not recorded which). The receptors stem from a woman younger than 35 who had been exposed to COVID-19.

The chain is built from TRBV28 and TRBJ1-1, with unresolved D. V lost 6 bases, J lost 3 bases, and 20 bases lay in between. Germline CDR1 is MDHEN and CDR2 is SYDVKM. CDR3 length equals 16 residues. The CDR3 sequence is CASRGRVGPRDTEAFF. In nucleotides, the CDR3 is TGTGCCAGCAGAGGCCGGGTCGGCCCACGGGACACTGAAGCTTTCTTT.

J is TRBJ2-7 and V is TRBV4-1, with 9 bases matching TRBD1. CDR1 MGHRA and CDR2 YSYEKL come from the germline V gene. CDR3 length: 15 amino acids. Trimming at V came to 4 bases and at J to 4 bases, leaving 8 bases not matched to a gene. CDR3 protein: CASSRRTGEDYEQYF. DNA of the CDR3: TGCGCCAGCAGCCGTCGGACAGGGGAGGATTACGAGCAGTACTTC.

The chain is built from TRBV7-2 and TRBJ2-4; perhaps TRBD2 as D (6 bases). Trimming pared 5 bases from V and 3 bases from J, leaving 14 bases between. From germline, CDR1 is SGHTA and CDR2 FQGNSA. The length of the CDR3 is 15 residues. CDR3 sequence (DNA): TGTGCCAGCAGCGCCGCCGGGACTCGCAAAAACATTCAGTACTTC. Amino acid sequence: CASSAAGTRKNIQYF. The full variable domain, rest sourced from reference TRBV7-2 and TRBJ2-4, is GAGVSQSPSNKVTEKGKDVELRCDPISGHTALYWYRQSLGQGLEFLIYFQGNSAPDKSGLPSDRFSAERTGGSVSTLTIQRTQQEDSAVYLCASSAAGTRKNIQYFGAGTRLSVL.

The chain uses TRBV2 and TRBJ1-1; 8 bases are shared with TRBD1. CDR3 length: 15 residues. CDR1 is SNHLY and CDR2 is FYNNEI in the germline V gene. The junction had 6 bases not matched to a gene; V was cut back by 4 bases and J by 2 bases. Written as DNA, the CDR3 is TGTGCCAGCAGTGGGGGGACAGGCGGAAACACTGAAGCTTTCTTT. Translation gives CASSGGTGGNTEAFF.

V and J are TRBV4-3 and TRBJ2-3; 9 positions agree with TRBD2. CDR1 LGHNA and CDR2 YSLEER come from the germline V gene. J gave up 2 bases and V 0 bases, and 6 bases lay outside the gene matches. The CDR3 is 17 amino acids. The CDR3 is CASSQEPAGGLTDTQYF. Written as DNA, the CDR3 is TGCGCCAGCAGCCAAGAACCAGCGGGGGGCCTCACAGATACGCAGTATTTT.

The chain links TRBV7-9 to TRBJ2-7; TRBD1 agrees at 8 bases. In germline, CDR1 is SEHNR, CDR2 FQNEAQ (reference sequence). After removal of 0 bases from V and 1 base from J, the junction contained 8 bases not matched to a gene. The CDR3 runs to 17 residues. DNA for the CDR3: TGTGCCAGCAGCTTAGCTAGGACAGGGTTCTCGTCCTACGAGCAGTACTTC. This gives the protein CASSLARTGFSSYEQYF.

This chain uses TRBV28 with TRBJ1-6; TRBD1 aligns across 7 bases. CDR3 length equals 16 residues. V trimming: 9 bases; J trimming: 0 bases; junction bases outside the gene matches: 8. Germline values: CDR1 MDHEN, CDR2 SYDVKM. The CDR3 protein is CASNYRGRSYNSPLHF. The CDR3 DNA reads as TGTGCCAGTAACTACAGGGGTCGCTCCTATAATTCACCCCTCCACTTT.

The CDR3 reads CAISPRLAGGPGVTDTQYF. The CDR3 DNA is TGTGCCATCAGTCCTAGACTAGCGGGAGGGCCTGGGGTAACAGATACGCAGTATTTT. This rearrangement joins TRBV10-3 to TRBJ2-3, with 14 positions matching TRBD2. The CDR3 extends over 19 amino acids. Per the germline V gene, CDR1 is ENHRY and CDR2 is SYGVKD. The ends lost 5 bases at V and 3 bases at J; junction bases unmatched: 13.

The chain uses TRBV18 and TRBJ1-1; a possible D gene is TRBD1 (5 bases). This CDR3 has 13 residues. Germline V lookup: CDR1 KGHSH, CDR2 LQKENI. Trimming stripped 6 bases from V and 0 bases from J, with 8 bases between. CDR3 in amino acids: CASSETVNTEAFF. DNA of the CDR3: TGTGCCAGCTCGGAGACAGTGAACACTGAAGCTTTCTTT. Filled out from reference TRBV18 and TRBJ1-1, the complete variable domain reads NAGVMQNPRHLVRRRGQEARLRCSPMKGHSHVYWYRQLPEEGLKFMVYLQKENIIDESGMPKERFSAEFPKEGPSILRIQQVVRGDSAAYFCASSETVNTEAFFGQGTRLTVV.

V is TRBV7-9 and J is TRBJ2-7; 11 bases match TRBD2. There are 15 residues in the CDR3. V dropped 5 bases and J dropped 4; count of bases not matched to a gene: 7. Looked up from germline, CDR1 is SEHNR and CDR2 is FQNEAQ (reference sequence). The CDR3: CASSVTSGSPYEQYF. CDR3 bases: TGTGCCAGCAGCGTTACTAGCGGGAGTCCGTACGAGCAGTACTTC.

The V gene is TRBV27, the J gene TRBJ1-2, with D perhaps TRBD1 (5 bases). The CDR3 spans 15 residues. Germline values: CDR1 MNHEY, CDR2 SMNVEV (reference sequence). V was cut by 9 bases and J by 3 bases, with 20 bases left in between. The CDR3 sequence is CASFPFAGGDYGYTF. The DNA of the CDR3 is TGTGCCAGTTTCCCATTCGCGGGGGGGGACTATGGCTACACCTTC.

To note about this clone: The identical CDR3 is also encoded by other nucleotide sequences in the sample. The chain is built from TRBV18 and TRBJ1-1; D perhaps matches TRBD1 (6 bases). Deletions cut 3 bases from V and 2 bases from J, with 13 bases between. CDR3 length: 15 amino acids. Germline CDR1 is KGHSH and CDR2 is LQKENI. CDR3 protein: CASSPLTGLNTEAFF. CDR3 bases: TGTGCCAGCTCACCCTTGACAGGCCTTAACACTGAAGCTTTCTTT.

The chain recombines TRBV15 with TRBJ2-1; 8 bases match TRBD2. CDR3 length equals 13 residues. V was clipped by 5 bases and J by 9 bases; unmatched bases: 6. Germline lookup yields CDR1 LNHNV and CDR2 YYDKDF (reference sequence). In DNA form, the CDR3 reads TGTGCCACCAGCCCCGGGACTAGAGGTGAGCAGTTCTTC. It translates to CATSPGTRGEQFF.

This chain joins TRBV28 and TRBJ1-5; D is possibly TRBD1 (6 bases). Trimming pared 7 bases from V and 2 bases from J, leaving 18 bases between. CDR3 length equals 16 residues. From germline, CDR1 is MDHEN and CDR2 SYDVKM. CDR3 nucleotide sequence: TGTGCCAGCACCGGCTGGGGGACACTAGGCAATCAGCCCCAGCATTTT. It is translated as CASTGWGTLGNQPQHF.

V is TRBV9 and J is TRBJ2-2; 7 nucleotides align to TRBD1. Germline CDR1 reads SGDLS; CDR2 reads YYNGEE. The trim removed 3 bases at V and 7 bases at J, leaving 6 bases unmatched. CDR3 length: 14 amino acids. The DNA of the CDR3 is TGTGCCAGCAGCGCGACAGGGATGGGCGGGGAGCTGTTTTTT. This gives the protein CASSATGMGGELFF.